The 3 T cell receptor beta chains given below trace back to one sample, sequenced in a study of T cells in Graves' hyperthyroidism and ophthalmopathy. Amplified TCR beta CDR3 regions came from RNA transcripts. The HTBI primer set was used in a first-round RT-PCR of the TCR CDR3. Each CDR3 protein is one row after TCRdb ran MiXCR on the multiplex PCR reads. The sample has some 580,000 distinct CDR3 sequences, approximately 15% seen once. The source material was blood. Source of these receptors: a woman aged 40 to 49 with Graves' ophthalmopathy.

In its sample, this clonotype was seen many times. In DNA, the CDR3 is TGTGCCAGCAGTCCCTTCGGGGCAGCGATTAACACTGAAGCTTTCTTT. It codes for CASSPFGAAINTEAFF. The chain recombines TRBV27 with TRBJ1-1; tentative D call: TRBD1 (5 bases). Trimming took off 5 bases at V and 2 bases at J, with 18 bases between the two ends. The CDR3 runs to 16 residues. The V gene's germline CDR1 is MNHEY and CDR2 SMNVEV (reference sequence).

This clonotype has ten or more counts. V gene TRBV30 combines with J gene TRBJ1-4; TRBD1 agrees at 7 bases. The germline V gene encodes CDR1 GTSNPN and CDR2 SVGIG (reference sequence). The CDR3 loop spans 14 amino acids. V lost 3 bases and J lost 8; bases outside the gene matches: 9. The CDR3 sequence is CAWSVQGQEEKLFF. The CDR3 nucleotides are TGTGCCTGGAGCGTACAGGGGCAGGAAGAAAAACTGTTTTTT.

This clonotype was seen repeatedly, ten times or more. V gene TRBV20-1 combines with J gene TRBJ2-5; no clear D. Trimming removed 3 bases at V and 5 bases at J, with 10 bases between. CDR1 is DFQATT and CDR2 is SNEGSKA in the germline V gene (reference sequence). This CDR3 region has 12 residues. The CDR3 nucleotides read TGCAGTGCTAGGGGGATCTCCGAGACCCAGTACTTC. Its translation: CSARGISETQYF.